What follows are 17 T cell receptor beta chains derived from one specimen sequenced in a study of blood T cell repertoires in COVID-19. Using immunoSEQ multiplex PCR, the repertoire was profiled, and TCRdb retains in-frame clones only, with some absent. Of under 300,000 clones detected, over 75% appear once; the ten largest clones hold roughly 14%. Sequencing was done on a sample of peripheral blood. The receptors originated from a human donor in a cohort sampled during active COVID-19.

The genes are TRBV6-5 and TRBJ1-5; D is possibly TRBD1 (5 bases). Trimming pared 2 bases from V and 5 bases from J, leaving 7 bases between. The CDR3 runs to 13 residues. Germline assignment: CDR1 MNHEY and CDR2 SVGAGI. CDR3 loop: CASSYTRDQPQHF. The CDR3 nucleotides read TGTGCCAGCAGTTACACCAGGGATCAGCCCCAGCATTTT.

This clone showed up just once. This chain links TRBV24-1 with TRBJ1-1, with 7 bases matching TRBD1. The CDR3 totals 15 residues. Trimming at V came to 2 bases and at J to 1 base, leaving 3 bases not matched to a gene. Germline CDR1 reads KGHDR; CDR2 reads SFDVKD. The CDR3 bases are TGTGCCACCAGTGATTCCGGGACAGAGAACACTGAAGCTTTCTTT. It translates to CATSDSGTENTEAFF.

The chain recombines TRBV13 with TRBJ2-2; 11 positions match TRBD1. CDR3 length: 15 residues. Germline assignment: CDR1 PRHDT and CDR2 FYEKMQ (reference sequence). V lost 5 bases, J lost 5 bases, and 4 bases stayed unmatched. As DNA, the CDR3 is TGTGCCAGCAGCCCCGGGACAGGGGGGACCGGGGAGCTGTTTTTT. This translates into CASSPGTGGTGELFF.

CDR3 sequence (DNA): TGTGCCAGCAGCGACAAACAGGGGGTTGGGGAAAAACTGTTTTTT. It translates to CASSDKQGVGEKLFF. The chain is built from TRBV9 and TRBJ1-4, with 8 nucleotides matching TRBD1. Germline assignment: CDR1 SGDLS and CDR2 YYNGEE. This CDR3 comprises 15 residues. The V gene end was trimmed by 3 bases and the J gene end by 8 bases; junction bases not matched to a gene: 9.

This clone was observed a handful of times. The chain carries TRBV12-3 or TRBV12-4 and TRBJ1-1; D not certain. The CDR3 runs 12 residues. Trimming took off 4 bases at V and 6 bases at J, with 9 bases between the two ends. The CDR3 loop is CASSSSRAEAFF. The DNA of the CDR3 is TGTGCCAGCAGTTCATCCCGGGCTGAAGCTTTCTTT.

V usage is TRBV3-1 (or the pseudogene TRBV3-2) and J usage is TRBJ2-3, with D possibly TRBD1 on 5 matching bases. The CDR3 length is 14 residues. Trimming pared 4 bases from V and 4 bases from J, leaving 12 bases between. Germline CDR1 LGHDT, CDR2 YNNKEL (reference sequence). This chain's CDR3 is CASSPRVMADTQYF. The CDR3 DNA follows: TGTGCCAGCAGCCCCAGGGTTATGGCAGATACGCAGTATTTT.

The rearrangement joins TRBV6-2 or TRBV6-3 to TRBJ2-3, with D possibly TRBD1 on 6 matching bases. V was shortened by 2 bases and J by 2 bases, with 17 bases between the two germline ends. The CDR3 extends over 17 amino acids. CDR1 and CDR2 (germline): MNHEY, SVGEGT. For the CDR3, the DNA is TGTGCCAGCAGTTACGGTTTCGGGACAAGTTTCACAGATACGCAGTATTTT. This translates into CASSYGFGTSFTDTQYF.

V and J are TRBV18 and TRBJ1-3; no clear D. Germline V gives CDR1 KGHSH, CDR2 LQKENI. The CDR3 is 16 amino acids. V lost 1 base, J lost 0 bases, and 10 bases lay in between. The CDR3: CASSPQTLLSGNTIYF. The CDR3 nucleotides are TGTGCCAGCTCACCACAGACTCTACTCTCTGGAAACACCATATATTTT.

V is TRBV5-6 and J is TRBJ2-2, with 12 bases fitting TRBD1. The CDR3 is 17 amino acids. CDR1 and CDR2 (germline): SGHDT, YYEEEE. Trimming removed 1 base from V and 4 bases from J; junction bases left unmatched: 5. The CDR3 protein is CASSLWGTGGFTGELFF. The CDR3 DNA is TGTGCCAGCAGCTTGTGGGGGACAGGGGGCTTCACCGGGGAGCTGTTTTTT.

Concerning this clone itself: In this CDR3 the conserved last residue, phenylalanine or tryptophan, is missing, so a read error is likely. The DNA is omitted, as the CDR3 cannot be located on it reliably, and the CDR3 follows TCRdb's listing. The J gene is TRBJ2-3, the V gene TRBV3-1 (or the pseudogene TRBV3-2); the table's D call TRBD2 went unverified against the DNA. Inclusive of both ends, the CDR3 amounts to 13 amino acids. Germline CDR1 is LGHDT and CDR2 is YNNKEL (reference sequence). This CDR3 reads CASSQGLAGGPRI.

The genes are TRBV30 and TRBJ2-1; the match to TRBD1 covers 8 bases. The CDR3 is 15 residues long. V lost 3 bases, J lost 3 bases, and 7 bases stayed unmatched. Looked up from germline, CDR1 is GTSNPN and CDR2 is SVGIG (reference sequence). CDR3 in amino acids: CAWSDGTGNYNEQFF. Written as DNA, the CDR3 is TGTGCCTGGAGCGATGGGACAGGTAACTACAATGAGCAGTTCTTC.

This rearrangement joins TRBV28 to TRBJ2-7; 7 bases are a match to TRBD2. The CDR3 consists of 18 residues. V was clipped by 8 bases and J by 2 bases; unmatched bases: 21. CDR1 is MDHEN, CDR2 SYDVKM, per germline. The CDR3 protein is CASCAPILLSGATYEQYF. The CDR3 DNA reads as TGTGCCAGCTGCGCCCCGATCCTGCTCAGCGGGGCGACCTACGAGCAGTACTTC.

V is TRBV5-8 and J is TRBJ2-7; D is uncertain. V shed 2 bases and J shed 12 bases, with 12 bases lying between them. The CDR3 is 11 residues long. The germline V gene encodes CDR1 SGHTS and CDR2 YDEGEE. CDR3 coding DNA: TGTGCCAGCAGCTTTATCGCTAGGCGGTACTTC. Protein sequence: CASSFIARRYF.

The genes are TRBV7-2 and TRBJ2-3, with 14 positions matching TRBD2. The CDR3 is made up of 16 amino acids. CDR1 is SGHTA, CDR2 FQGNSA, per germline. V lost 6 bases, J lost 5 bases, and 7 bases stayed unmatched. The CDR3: CASRETGTSGGDTQYF. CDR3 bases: TGTGCCAGCAGAGAAACCGGGACTAGCGGGGGAGATACGCAGTATTTT.

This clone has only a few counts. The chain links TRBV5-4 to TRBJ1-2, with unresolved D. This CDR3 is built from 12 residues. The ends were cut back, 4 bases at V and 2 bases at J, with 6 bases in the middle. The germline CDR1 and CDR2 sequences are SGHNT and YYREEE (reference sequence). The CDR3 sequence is CASSGQNYGYTF. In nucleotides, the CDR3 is TGTGCCAGCAGCGGGCAGAACTATGGCTACACCTTC.

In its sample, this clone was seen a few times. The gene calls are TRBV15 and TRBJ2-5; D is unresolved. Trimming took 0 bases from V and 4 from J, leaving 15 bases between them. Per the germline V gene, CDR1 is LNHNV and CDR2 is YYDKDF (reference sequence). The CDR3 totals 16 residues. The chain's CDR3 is CATSRESAVRPETQYF. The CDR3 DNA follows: TGTGCCACCAGCAGAGAATCTGCGGTCCGCCCAGAGACCCAGTACTTC.

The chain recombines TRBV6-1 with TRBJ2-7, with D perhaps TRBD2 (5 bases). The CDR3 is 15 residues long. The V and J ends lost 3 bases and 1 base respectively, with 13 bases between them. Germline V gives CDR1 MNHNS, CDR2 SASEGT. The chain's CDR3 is CASSDRGLPSYEQYF. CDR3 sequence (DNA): TGTGCCAGCAGTGATCGAGGGCTACCTTCCTACGAGCAGTACTTC.